The present TCR beta chain was sequenced within a study of T cells in Graves' hyperthyroidism and ophthalmopathy (dated by TCRdb to the late 2010s). Regarding the research as a whole: Peripheral blood samples were taken at initial diagnosis, before any treatment was given. To identify TCR V-J signatures that set the groups apart, the researchers used a discovery cohort of about a hundred patients, made up of around 42 with Graves' ophthalmopathy and around 58 with stable Graves' hyperthyroidism. An independent validation cohort of 18 to 20 hyperthyroidism patients and approximately 15 patients who later progressed to ophthalmopathy tested prospective prediction of ophthalmopathy. The roughly 99 discovery patients were divided at random into training and test sets in a 7:3 ratio. The study also compared thyroid tissue and blood T-cell repertoires from roughly six Graves' hyperthyroidism patients. Once sampling was done, hyperthyroidism patients were given methimazole at a starting dose of 30 mg daily, whereas ophthalmopathy patients were given high-dose intravenous methylprednisolone. The paper describes TCR Vbeta CDR3 sequencing of 120 to 150 peripheral blood samples, made up of about 41 ophthalmopathy patients, some 76 hyperthyroidism patients and roughly 17 progressor patients. The paper as a whole reports these results and caveats: No statistical method was used to fix the sample size in advance, and group allocation was not hidden from the investigators. Blood samples also contained most of the expanded thyroid clonotypes (frequency above 0.001), which suggests that blood repertoires may reflect thyroid immune responses. A 13 V-J signature model separated ophthalmopathy from stable hyperthyroidism, with roughly 88% sensitivity and roughly 82% specificity in cross-validation and 80%/75% in testing. During validation, the model predicted progression to ophthalmopathy a median of roughly six months ahead of onset, with almost 71% sensitivity and 72.22% specificity.

This clonotype was recorded many times. The antigen it recognizes is unknown. No much larger clone exists at a distance of one base, and base qualities are not known. In the ophthalmopathy patients, disease was moderately to severely active, with a Clinical Activity Score of 3 or more, a NOSPECS grade of 4 or more, and a duration of less than 3 months. Patients with uncontrolled infections, other autoimmune diseases, pregnancy or lactation were excluded. Clinical symptoms, serum thyroxine and TRAb, thyroid ultrasound, and orbital computed tomography formed the basis for the diagnoses. Ficoll-Paque density gradient centrifugation was used to isolate PBMCs from under 11 ml of fresh peripheral blood. Total RNA was extracted using Trizol reagent, and RNA quality was assessed on an Agilent 2100 Bioanalyzer. TCR beta CDR3 regions were amplified from RNA transcripts. For the first round of RT-PCR on the TCR CDR3, the HTBI primer set was used together with the Qiagen OneStep RT-PCR kit. Libraries were constructed in a second round of multiplex PCR, after which size selection and purification were carried out. The libraries were sequenced on an Illumina HiSeq2000 using paired-end 100 bp reads. On the study's bioinformatics: Raw data were processed with SOAPnuke, discarding reads with adapters, uncalled bases, mean Phred below 15, or no exact constant-primer or identifier match. High-quality paired reads were merged using COPE v1.2.5, and each unique nucleotide sequence was defined as a clonotype. MiTCR v1.1 was used to align clonotypes to the IMGT TRBV, TRBD and TRBJ reference segments. Analysis was restricted to V-J combinations with a frequency above 0.0001, which covered roughly 99% of repertoires. The TCS score was defined as F50 (clonal expansion) divided by E x V (chaos), with BLOSUM62-based TCRdist calculated between CDR3 peptides within each V-J. Welch's t-statistics and random forest reduced roughly 530 V-J features to around 14, which were used in a naive Bayes classifier (R e1071). The public reads were run again by TCRdb, first through fastp at Q25 and then through MiXCR, and only productive beta chains were kept. CDR3 protein duplicates are merged, each entry listing the most common genes and DNA. It is TCRdb's table, rather than the study itself, that gives the V and J calls and clone size. The sample records roughly 350,000 distinct CDR3 sequences, roughly 15% of which are singletons. The leading ten clones occupy approximately 35% of the sample.

CDR1 MNHEY and CDR2 SMNVEV are derived from the germline V gene (reference sequence). There are 13 amino acids in the CDR3, from cysteine to phenylalanine inclusive. Only the CDR3 DNA is retained, 39 bases long and in frame from the first base. The germline ends are 8 bases apart after V is trimmed by 2 bases and J by 6 bases. The rearrangement joined TRBV27 to TRBJ1-5, with the identity of the D gene unclear. The sample consisted of blood. This TCR derives from a woman in her 40s with Graves' ophthalmopathy. The CDR3: CASSLDTSQPQHF. The sequenced DNA is TGTGCCAGCAGTTTAGATACCAGTCAGCCCCAGCATTTT.